The 3 T cell receptor beta chains below all came from one sample that was sequenced in a study of T cells expressing NK-cell markers (dated by TCRdb to between 2020 and 2021). Library preparation employed 5' RACE. The listed sequencing device is Illumina HiSeq 2000. The reads were reprocessed in TCRdb, with one entry per CDR3 protein sequence and no accompanying DNA. The table kept for this sample lists over 120,000 distinct CDR3 sequences. Roughly 12% of the sample rests with the top ten. Sample: blood T cells: a sorted CD56 or NKG2C T cell subset, CD4+ or CD8+ T cells, or bulk PBMC T cells (not recorded which). These receptor sequences come from a young man in good health. Donor details come from another sample of the same person, matched by shared clones.

The CDR3 here is CASSQDRTGGLDIQYF. V usage is TRBV14 and J usage is TRBJ2-4; no DNA is available, so the TRBD1 call from TCRdb remains unchecked. Looked up from germline, CDR1 is SGHDN and CDR2 is FVKESK. CDR3 length: 16 amino acids.

The chain employs TRBV4-2 and TRBJ2-5; there is no DNA to check the TCRdb D call of TRBD1. The CDR3 is 15 residues long. Germline V gene lookup returns CDR1 LGHNA and CDR2 YNFKEQ. CDR3 protein: CASSSRDIFQETQYF.

The rearrangement links TRBV10-3 to TRBJ2-7; with no DNA, the TCRdb D assignment of TRBD1 cannot be verified. Germline values: CDR1 ENHRY, CDR2 SYGVKD. The CDR3 is 14 residues long. CDR3 protein: CAISESPGSDEQYF.